Sequencing of this TCR beta chain was carried out in a study of CD8+ T cells in alopecia areata. Study summary: At a dose of 5 to 10 mg twice daily, oral tofacitinib was given to treated patients. Scalp area affected, as a percentage, set the severity score of treated patients. Notes on the study in general: The study found higher clonality in lesional than normal scalp, especially in alopecia totalis/universalis.

Treatment described: oral pan-JAK inhibitor, 5-10 mg twice daily. Both peripheral blood and punch biopsies of lesional scalp skin were obtained from patients who had alopecia areata. Following extraction, RNA underwent reverse transcription to cDNA, which served as the sequencing template. Generated by immunoSEQ multiplex PCR, the TCRdb table keeps only in-frame clones and is missing some. The profile shows fewer than 150,000 clones, around four fifths of them singletons. As to this clone: The target antigen is unknown.

The TCR sequence derives from a human donor with alopecia areata. The sequencing here drew on CD8+ T cells sorted from blood, taken at week 4, from a patient treated with tofacitinib.

As DNA, the CDR3 is TGTGCCAGCAGTGAGGTGGGCAGGGCCACCTACGAGCAGTACTTC. This codes for CASSEVGRATYEQYF. The rearrangement joins TRBV2 to TRBJ2-7, with D perhaps TRBD1 (5 bases). Germline V gene lookup returns CDR1 SNHLY and CDR2 FYNNEI. The V end lost 3 bases, the J end lost 2 bases, and 14 bases lay between the germline ends. CDR3 length: 15 amino acids. Variable domain in full (rest from reference TRBV2 and TRBJ2-7): EPEVTQTPSHQVTQMGQEVILRCVPISNHLYFYWYRQILGQKVEFLVSFYNNEISEKSEIFDDQFSVERPDGSNFTLKIRSTKLEDSAMYFCASSEVGRATYEQYFGPGTRLTVT.